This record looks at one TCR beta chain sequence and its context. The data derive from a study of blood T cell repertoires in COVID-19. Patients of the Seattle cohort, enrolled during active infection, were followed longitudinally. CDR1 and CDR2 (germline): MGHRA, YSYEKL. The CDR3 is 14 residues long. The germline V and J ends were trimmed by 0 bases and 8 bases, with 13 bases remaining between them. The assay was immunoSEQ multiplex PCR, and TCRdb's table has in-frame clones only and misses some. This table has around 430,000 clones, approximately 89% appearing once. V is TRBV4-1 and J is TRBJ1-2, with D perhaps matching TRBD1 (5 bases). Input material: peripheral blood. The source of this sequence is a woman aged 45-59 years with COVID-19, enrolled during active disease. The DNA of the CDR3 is TGCGCCAGCAGCCAAGATTTTGGGGCGTCCGGCTACACCTTC. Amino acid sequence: CASSQDFGASGYTF.